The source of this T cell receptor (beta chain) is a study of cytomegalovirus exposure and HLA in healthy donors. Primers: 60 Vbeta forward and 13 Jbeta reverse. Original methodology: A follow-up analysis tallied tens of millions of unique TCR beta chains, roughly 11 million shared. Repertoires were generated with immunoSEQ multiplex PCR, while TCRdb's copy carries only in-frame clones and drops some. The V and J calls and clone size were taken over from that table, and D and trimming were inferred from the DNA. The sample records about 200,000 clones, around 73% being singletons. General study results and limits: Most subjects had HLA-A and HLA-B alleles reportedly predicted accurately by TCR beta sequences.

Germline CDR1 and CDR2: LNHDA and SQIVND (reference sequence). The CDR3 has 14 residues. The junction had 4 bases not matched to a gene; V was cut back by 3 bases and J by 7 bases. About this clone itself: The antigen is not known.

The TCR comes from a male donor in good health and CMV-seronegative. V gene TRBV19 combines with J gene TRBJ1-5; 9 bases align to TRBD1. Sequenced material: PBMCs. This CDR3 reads CASSMGTGPQPQHF. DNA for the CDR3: TGTGCCAGTAGTATGGGGACAGGGCCCCAGCCCCAGCATTTT.